Listed here are 29 T cell receptor beta chains from one sample, sequenced in a study of cytomegalovirus exposure and HLA in healthy donors. It was with 60 Vbeta and 13 Jbeta primers that the PCR ran. Assay used: immunoSEQ multiplex PCR; TCRdb lists only in-frame clones, some missing. Of fewer than 200,000 clones listed, roughly 80% were seen once; the top ten hold 0.65%. The sample was PBMCs. These receptors were obtained from a boy aged 5-17 years in good health and CMV-seronegative.

V gene TRBV9 combines with J gene TRBJ1-1, with D possibly being TRBD1 (5 bases). The V gene lost 3 bases and the J gene lost 6 bases, with 12 bases spanning the gap. The CDR3 totals 13 residues. Germline V gene sequence: CDR1 SGDLS, CDR2 YYNGEE. In DNA form, the CDR3 reads TGTGCCAGCAGCGCAAGGGGTGGGCCTGAAGCTTTCTTT. Protein product: CASSARGGPEAFF.

The J gene is TRBJ1-1, the V gene TRBV7-2, with D possibly being TRBD1 (6 bases). The germline gives CDR1 SGHTA, CDR2 FQGNSA. CDR3 length: 15 residues. V lost 5 bases and J lost 2, with 15 bases in between. The DNA for the CDR3 is TGTGCCAGCAGCCTATCGGGACAACTAAACACTGAAGCTTTCTTT. Its translation is CASSLSGQLNTEAFF.

This rearrangement joins TRBV27 to TRBJ1-5; TRBD1 matches 7 bases. V shed 4 bases and J 7 bases; nucleotides not matched to a gene: 13. Germline V gene sequence: CDR1 MNHEY, CDR2 SMNVEV (reference sequence). The CDR3 is 16 amino acids. In DNA, the CDR3 is TGTGCCAGCAGTTCCTCGACAGGGATGGGGGGACAGCCCCAGCATTTT. Translation: CASSSSTGMGGQPQHF.

The chain joins TRBV5-3 to TRBJ2-1; D not certain. TRBV5-3 is an open reading frame, and its role is uncertain. V lost 3 bases and J 13 bases, leaving 11 bases between the germline ends. The CDR3 runs to 11 residues. Written as DNA, the CDR3 is TGTGCCAGAAGCTACTCGGAGAATCAGTTCTTC. Protein: CARSYSENQFF.

The sample holds one count of this clone. One junction end does not reproduce the germline sequence, and a read error may be involved. Within the sample, other DNA sequences also encode this same CDR3. The chain uses TRBV7-2 and TRBJ1-5, with TRBD1 matching 10 bases. The CDR3 runs 13 residues. CDR1 is SGHTA and CDR2 is FQGNSA in the germline V gene. CDR3 loop: CASSGTGDQPQHF. The CDR3 DNA reads TGTGCCAGCAGCGGGACAGGGGATCAGCCCCAGCACTTT. The whole variable domain, filled in from reference TRBV7-2 and TRBJ1-5, reads GAGVSQSPSNKVTEKGKDVELRCDPISGHTALYWYRQSLGQGLEFLIYFQGNSAPDKSGLPSDRFSAERTGGSVSTLTIQRTQQEDSAVYLCASSGTGDQPQHFGDGTRLSIL.

CDR3 loop: CASRGDSVGEGYTF. In DNA, the CDR3 is TGTGCCAGCAGGGGGGACAGCGTTGGGGAGGGCTACACCTTC. The chain couples TRBV2 to TRBJ1-2; 7 positions agree with TRBD1. This CDR3 comprises 14 residues. Trimming took 6 bases from V and 8 from J; bases not matched to a gene: 12. Germline CDR1 and CDR2: SNHLY and FYNNEI.

The rearrangement links TRBV5-4 to TRBJ2-5, with TRBD1 as a possible D gene (5 bases). The germline V gene encodes CDR1 SGHNT and CDR2 YYREEE (reference sequence). V shed 1 base and J shed 2 bases, with 9 bases lying between them. CDR3 length equals 14 residues. The CDR3 nucleotides are TGTGCCAGCAGCTTGTCAGGGAATCAAGAGACCCAGTACTTC. Protein sequence: CASSLSGNQETQYF.

The DNA for the CDR3 is TGTGCCAGCACCCCGCCAGGACTACCCCGGCGAGGTTATGAGACCCAGTACTTC. It encodes CASTPPGLPRRGYETQYF. The chain has TRBV25-1 and TRBJ2-5; D may be TRBD2 (6 bases). Between the trimmed V and J ends, which lost 7 bases and 5 bases, there was a span of 29 bases. The germline V gene has CDR1 MGHDK and CDR2 SYGVNS. The CDR3 is 18 residues long. The whole variable domain, filled in from reference TRBV25-1 and TRBJ2-5, reads EADIYQTPRYLVIGTGKKITLECSQTMGHDKMYWYQQDPGMELHLIHYSYGVNSTEKGDLSSESTVSRIRTEHFPLTLESARPSHTSQYLCASTPPGLPRRGYETQYFGPGTRLLVL.

With regard to this clone: One junction end disagrees with the germline gene, perhaps due to a read error. The chain combines TRBV4-1 with TRBJ2-7; 8 nucleotides line up with TRBD2. The CDR3 covers 16 residues. Germline V gives CDR1 MGHRA, CDR2 YSYEKL. Written as DNA, the CDR3 is TGCGTCAGCAGCAGGCTCGGGGGGGTATCTTCCTACGAGCAGTACTTC. Translating it yields CVSSRLGGVSSYEQYF.

The chain combines TRBV7-2 with TRBJ1-1; D call uncertain. Germline V gives CDR1 SGHTA, CDR2 FQGNSA. Trimming pared 4 bases from V and 0 bases from J, leaving 6 bases between. The CDR3 runs to 13 residues. The CDR3 is CASSYRLNTEAFF. CDR3 bases: TGTGCCAGCAGCTATAGATTGAACACTGAAGCTTTCTTT. Variable domain in full (rest from reference TRBV7-2 and TRBJ1-1): GAGVSQSPSNKVTEKGKDVELRCDPISGHTALYWYRQSLGQGLEFLIYFQGNSAPDKSGLPSDRFSAERTGGSVSTLTIQRTQQEDSAVYLCASSYRLNTEAFFGQGTRLTVV.

This clone was recorded only once. CDR3 sequence: CASSLIRTSGGSLKISYNEQFF. CDR3 bases: TGTGCCAGCAGCTTGATACGGACTAGCGGGGGGTCCTTGAAGATATCCTACAATGAGCAGTTCTTC. V gene TRBV9 combines with J gene TRBJ2-1; the match to TRBD2 covers 14 bases. The CDR3 has 22 amino acids. The germline V gene has CDR1 SGDLS and CDR2 YYNGEE. The junction had 19 bases not matched to a gene; V was cut back by 4 bases and J by 1 base.

The chain joins TRBV5-6 to TRBJ1-2; possible D gene TRBD1, 6 bases. Germline assignment: CDR1 SGHDT and CDR2 YYEEEE. The CDR3 is 15 residues long. Trimming cost V 1 base and J 7 bases, with 17 bases left between them. The CDR3 protein is CASSLQGRPFFGYTF. The DNA of the CDR3 is TGTGCCAGCAGCTTGCAGGGGCGCCCATTCTTTGGCTACACCTTC.

The chain carries TRBV2 and TRBJ1-5; TRBD1 might be the D (6 bases). CDR3 length equals 14 residues. The V gene's germline CDR1 is SNHLY and CDR2 FYNNEI. Trimming left V 5 bases short and J 5 bases short, with 13 bases between. CDR3 region: CASSLDSPDQPQHF. The CDR3, as DNA: TGTGCCAGCAGTTTGGACAGCCCCGATCAGCCCCAGCATTTT.

The chain is built from TRBV5-1 and TRBJ1-1; unclear D gene. CDR1 is SGHRS and CDR2 is YFSETQ in the germline V gene. The V end lost 7 bases, the J end lost 3 bases, and 13 bases lay between the germline ends. This CDR3 has 13 residues. The CDR3 sequence is CASATTRDTEAFF. The CDR3, as DNA: TGCGCCAGCGCTACAACCCGGGACACTGAAGCTTTCTTT. The complete variable domain, with remaining parts taken from reference TRBV5-1 and TRBJ1-1, reads KAGVTQTPRYLIKTRGQQVTLSCSPISGHRSVSWYQQTPGQGLQFLFEYFSETQRNKGNFPGRFSGRQFSNSRSEMNVSTLELGDSALYLCASATTRDTEAFFGQGTRLTVV.

The V call is TRBV29-1, the J call TRBJ1-1; no reliable D call. The CDR3 covers 15 residues. Germline assignment: CDR1 SQVTM and CDR2 ANQGSEA. V was clipped by 8 bases and J by 4 bases, with 23 bases between them. The CDR3 is CSIREFGGRGTEAFF. DNA of the CDR3: TGCAGCATTAGAGAATTTGGAGGGCGAGGCACTGAAGCTTTCTTT.

This clone was seen only a few times. The rearrangement uses TRBV7-2 and TRBJ1-1; TRBD1 is a possible D gene (6 bases). Germline CDR1 reads SGHTA; CDR2 reads FQGNSA. Trimming stripped 1 base from V and 5 bases from J, with 11 bases between. The CDR3 has 14 residues. CDR3 loop: CASSLDIQGTEAFF. In DNA form, the CDR3 reads TGTGCCAGCAGCTTAGATATACAGGGAACTGAAGCTTTCTTT.

The rearrangement links TRBV23-1 to TRBJ2-1, with TRBD1 identical over 7 bases. TRBV23-1 is an open reading frame, and its role is uncertain. Unmatched junction bases numbered 8, after V lost 4 bases and J lost 5 bases. This CDR3 spans 15 amino acids. The CDR3 spells CASSRSGQAHNEQFF. CDR3 nucleotide sequence: TGCGCCAGCAGTCGGTCCGGACAGGCGCACAATGAGCAGTTCTTC.

This clone was counted between two and nine times. The chain joins TRBV19 to TRBJ1-2; 7 bases line up with TRBD1. The CDR3 has 13 residues. Germline V gene data show CDR1 as LNHDA and CDR2 as SQIVND (reference sequence). The V and J ends lost 7 bases and 3 bases, in that order; junction bases with no gene match: 5. The CDR3 region has the DNA TGTGCCAGTACCGTAGACAGGGACTATGGCTACACCTTC. Protein: CASTVDRDYGYTF.

The chain links TRBV4-1 to TRBJ2-6; D possibly corresponds to TRBD2 (6 bases). Germline lookup yields CDR1 MGHRA and CDR2 YSYEKL. This CDR3 has 18 amino acids. The V gene lost 2 bases and the J gene lost 0 bases, with 14 bases spanning the gap. CDR3 bases: TGCGCCAGCAGCCAATACGGGGGTATGAGCTCTGGGGCCAACGTCCTGACTTTC. It is translated as CASSQYGGMSSGANVLTF.

The chain joins TRBV7-6 to TRBJ1-1; D perhaps matches TRBD1 (5 bases). This CDR3 has 14 amino acids. Trimming pared 1 base from V and 8 bases from J, leaving 14 bases between. Germline CDR1 is SGHVS and CDR2 is FNYEAQ. In DNA, the CDR3 is TGTGCCAGCAGCTTAGGGGGGGGACGGCCCGAAGCTTTCTTT. Translated: CASSLGGGRPEAFF.

The V and J genes are TRBV7-3 and TRBJ1-2, with TRBD1 matching over 10 bases. V dropped 5 bases and J dropped 5; count of bases not matched to a gene: 5. Germline V gene data show CDR1 as SGHTA and CDR2 as FQGTGA. The CDR3 has 14 residues. CDR3 sequence (DNA): TGTGCCAGCAGCCCGGGGGGACAGGGGTATGGCTACACCTTC. Its translation is CASSPGGQGYGYTF.

The chain combines TRBV6-1 with TRBJ1-2; TRBD1 is a possible D gene (6 bases). CDR3 length equals 13 residues. Trimming removed 3 bases at V and 3 bases at J, with 8 bases between. CDR1 is MNHNS and CDR2 is SASEGT in the germline V gene. The CDR3 sequence: CASSEWGHYGYTF. The CDR3 DNA reads as TGTGCCAGCAGTGAGTGGGGGCACTATGGCTACACCTTC.

CDR3 amino acids: CASSAGLAGKGTDTQYF. The CDR3 DNA reads as TGTGCCAGCAGTGCCGGACTAGCGGGGAAAGGAACAGATACGCAGTATTTT. This chain uses TRBV6-1 with TRBJ2-3; 12 positions agree with TRBD2. CDR1 and CDR2 (germline): MNHNS, SASEGT. V was pared by 4 bases and J by 3 bases, with 8 bases of the junction left unmatched. The CDR3 consists of 17 residues.

The rearrangement uses TRBV2 and TRBJ1-3; perhaps TRBD1 as D (5 bases). Trimming took off 2 bases at V and 0 bases at J, with 8 bases between the two ends. The germline V gene has CDR1 SNHLY and CDR2 FYNNEI. This CDR3 contains 15 residues. CDR3 residues: CASSETGSSGNTIYF. The DNA of the CDR3 is TGTGCCAGCAGTGAAACAGGAAGCTCTGGAAACACCATATATTTT.

The V gene is TRBV6-5, the J gene TRBJ1-2; D not resolved. CDR1 is MNHEY and CDR2 is SVGAGI in the germline V gene. CDR3 length equals 14 residues. V dropped 5 bases and J dropped 8 bases, with 18 bases sitting between them. Here the CDR3 DNA reads TGTGCCAGCAGTGACATCGGCCTTTCGGGAGGCTACACCTTC. Translating gives CASSDIGLSGGYTF.

This clone was seen a handful of times. The V call is TRBV30, the J call TRBJ2-6, with TRBD1 as a possible D gene (6 bases). The CDR3 consists of 14 residues. Trimming shortened V by 4 bases and J by 2 bases, and 9 bases separated the two germline ends. The germline V gene encodes CDR1 GTSNPN and CDR2 SVGIG (reference sequence). Here the CDR3 DNA reads TGTGCCTGGAAGAACAGGGCTGGGGCCAACGTCCTGACTTTC. Its translation is CAWKNRAGANVLTF.

This chain uses TRBV9 with TRBJ2-3, with 8 bases fitting TRBD2. Germline V gene data show CDR1 as SGDLS and CDR2 as YYNGEE. CDR3 size: 13 residues. With 4 bases clipped from V and 9 bases from J, the junction kept 7 bases outside the gene matches. The CDR3 protein is CASSKSGRGTQYF. Written as DNA, the CDR3 is TGTGCCAGCAGCAAAAGCGGGAGAGGGACGCAGTATTTT. Filled out from reference TRBV9 and TRBJ2-3, the complete variable domain reads DSGVTQTPKHLITATGQRVTLRCSPRSGDLSVYWYQQSLDQGLQFLIQYYNGEERAKGNILERFSAQQFPDLHSELNLSSLELGDSALYFCASSKSGRGTQYFGPGTRLTVL.

CDR3 nucleotide sequence: TGTGCCAGCAGCTCCGAGGGACAGATTGGAAACACCATATATTTT. Its translation: CASSSEGQIGNTIYF. The chain recombines TRBV11-3 with TRBJ1-3, with 7 positions matching TRBD1. This CDR3 has 15 amino acids. After removal of 4 bases from V and 3 bases from J, the junction contained 6 bases not matched to a gene. Germline V lookup: CDR1 SGHNT, CDR2 YENEEA.

This clone was counted a single time. An end of the junction does not agree with germline; a read error may underlie this. The CDR3 protein is CATSRVGGGPDF. The CDR3 nucleotides are TGTGCCACCAGCAGAGTTGGGGGAGGGCCCGACTTC. The rearrangement uses TRBV15 and TRBJ2-5; 7 nucleotides match TRBD2. The germline V gene has CDR1 LNHNV and CDR2 YYDKDF (reference sequence). This CDR3 region has 12 residues.